These 30 T cell receptor beta chains came from one sample sequenced in a study of OX40 agonist ivuxolimab in advanced cancers. The repertoire was sequenced with immunoSEQ multiplex PCR; TCRdb's copy has only in-frame clones and lacks some. In the table there are about 26,000 clones, 83% of which are singletons. Source: CD4+ or CD8+ T cells sorted from blood, taken in a trial of the OX40 agonist ivuxolimab. The receptors come from an adult with an advanced solid tumor such as melanoma, head and neck, liver or kidney cancer.

The V and J genes are TRBV5-4 and TRBJ2-7; 11 bases are shared with TRBD1. J lost 2 bases, V lost 4 bases, and 5 bases had no gene match. Germline-derived CDR1 and CDR2 are SGHNT and YYREEE (reference sequence). This CDR3 region has 15 residues. The CDR3 DNA sequence: TGTGCCAGCAGCGGGGGACAGGGGGTAGCCTACGAGCAGTACTTC. This gives the protein CASSGGQGVAYEQYF.

Here the CDR3 reads CASSPLAFYEQYF. DNA of the CDR3: TGTGCCAGCAGCCCCCTAGCTTTCTACGAGCAGTACTTC. The chain carries TRBV7-9 and TRBJ2-7; tentatively, D is TRBD2 (5 bases). Between the trimmed V and J ends, which lost 5 bases and 3 bases, there was a span of 11 bases. There are 13 residues in the CDR3. The germline V gene has CDR1 SEHNR and CDR2 FQNEAQ (reference sequence).

This chain connects TRBV18 to TRBJ2-3, with D perhaps matching TRBD1 (5 bases). V lost 6 bases to trimming and J lost 4 bases, with 5 bases between them. From germline, CDR1 is KGHSH and CDR2 LQKENI. The CDR3 consists of 11 residues. The CDR3 DNA follows: TGTGCCAGCTCGGGGCCAGATACGCAGTATTTT. It is translated as CASSGPDTQYF.

V gene TRBV13 combines with J gene TRBJ2-7; D remains unclear. The germline V gene encodes CDR1 PRHDT and CDR2 FYEKMQ (reference sequence). Trimming left V 1 base short and J 3 bases short, with 13 bases between. The CDR3 is made up of 15 amino acids. The CDR3 DNA sequence: TGTGCCAGCAGCTTAGTAGGTGGCAGACTCTACGAGCAGTACTTC. Translation: CASSLVGGRLYEQYF.

This clone was seen once. V is TRBV10-3 and J is TRBJ1-3; D is unresolved. Trimming removed 4 bases from V and 2 bases from J, with 9 bases in between. Germline V lookup: CDR1 ENHRY, CDR2 SYGVKD. This CDR3 has 14 amino acids. CDR3 region: CAISVSGAGNTIYF. The DNA for the CDR3 is TGTGCCATCAGTGTGTCGGGTGCTGGAAACACCATATATTTT.

V and J are TRBV7-6 and TRBJ2-6; D remains unclear. V shed 1 base and J shed 2 bases, with 9 bases lying between them. In germline, CDR1 is SGHVS, CDR2 FNYEAQ. The CDR3 extends over 16 amino acids. The DNA of the CDR3 is TGTGCCAGCAGCTTAGATCATGAGGCTGGGGCCAACGTCCTGACTTTC. It yields the protein CASSLDHEAGANVLTF.

V usage is TRBV6-6 and J usage is TRBJ1-6; TRBD1 might be the D (6 bases). CDR1 is MNHNY, CDR2 SVGAGI, per germline (reference sequence). V dropped 0 bases and J dropped 6 bases, with 9 bases sitting between them. This CDR3 region has 15 residues. The CDR3 DNA reads TGTGCCAGCAGTTACTCCAGGGGTGGTAATTCACCCCTCCACTTT. Its translation is CASSYSRGGNSPLHF.

V gene TRBV5-6 combines with J gene TRBJ2-7, with TRBD1 as a possible D gene (5 bases). V was clipped by 1 base and J by 3 bases, with 14 bases between them. The CDR3 extends over 15 amino acids. Per germline, CDR1 SGHDT and CDR2 YYEEEE. The DNA for the CDR3 is TGTGCCAGCAGCTTGAACCCGACAGCATTCTACGAGCAGTACTTC. Translated, it gives CASSLNPTAFYEQYF.

The chain employs TRBV7-9 and TRBJ1-1; a possible D gene is TRBD1 (6 bases). The V end was cut by 0 bases, the J end by 0 bases, with 8 bases between. The length of the CDR3 is 15 residues. Germline V gene sequence: CDR1 SEHNR, CDR2 FQNEAQ (reference sequence). The CDR3 sequence: CASSLADSLNTEAFF. The CDR3 coding sequence is TGTGCCAGCAGCTTAGCGGACAGCTTGAACACTGAAGCTTTCTTT. Drawing the rest from reference TRBV7-9 and TRBJ1-1, the complete variable domain is DTGVSQNPRHKITKRGQNVTFRCDPISEHNRLYWYRQTLGQGPEFLTYFQNEAQLEKSRLLSDRFSAERPKGSFSTLEIQRTEQGDSAMYLCASSLADSLNTEAFFGQGTRLTVV.

This clone was observed a handful of times. This rearrangement joins TRBV15 to TRBJ1-2, with TRBD1 matching over 7 bases. The CDR3 covers 14 residues. Per the germline V gene, CDR1 is LNHNV and CDR2 is YYDKDF (reference sequence). Trimming removed 4 bases from V and 5 bases from J; junction bases left unmatched: 7. In DNA form, the CDR3 reads TGTGCCACCAGCACAAGACAGACAGGGTATGGCTACACCTTC. As protein: CATSTRQTGYGYTF.

V and J are TRBV4-1 and TRBJ1-2, with D tentatively TRBD1 (6 bases). The CDR3 length is 17 residues. Germline V gene lookup returns CDR1 MGHRA and CDR2 YSYEKL. Trimming took 0 bases from V and 6 from J, leaving 20 bases between them. DNA for the CDR3: TGCGCCAGCAGCCAAGAAGGGTTTGGACAGCAGAGGAATGGCTACACCTTC. It is translated as CASSQEGFGQQRNGYTF.

The genes are TRBV5-1 and TRBJ1-1; 7 nucleotides agree with TRBD1. The CDR3 length is 14 residues. Germline lookup yields CDR1 SGHRS and CDR2 YFSETQ. J gave up 1 base and V 4 bases, and 4 bases lay outside the gene matches. CDR3 bases: TGCGCCAGCAGCCCTAGACAGGGGAACACTGAAGCTTTCTTT. It translates to CASSPRQGNTEAFF.

V usage is TRBV4-1 and J usage is TRBJ2-7, with TRBD2 matching over 13 bases. The V gene end was trimmed by 4 bases and the J gene end by 4 bases; junction bases not matched to a gene: 7. This CDR3 is 16 amino acids long. Germline loops: CDR1 MGHRA, CDR2 YSYEKL. The CDR3 DNA reads TGCGCCAGCAGCCGACTGGGGACTAGCGGGGTTTACGAGCAGTACTTC. It is translated as CASSRLGTSGVYEQYF.

The CDR3 reads CASSGRVMNTEAFF. The CDR3 coding sequence is TGTGCCAGTTCTGGGCGGGTGATGAACACTGAAGCTTTCTTT. V is TRBV6-5 and J is TRBJ1-1; D gene ambiguous. This CDR3 has 14 amino acids. V gave up 9 bases and J gave up 0 bases, with 14 bases separating them. The germline gives CDR1 MNHEY, CDR2 SVGAGI.

Here the CDR3 DNA reads TGTGCCAGCAGTGAAAGAGTGTCACAGGGGCGCACAGATACGCAGTATTTT. Amino acid sequence: CASSERVSQGRTDTQYF. The V call is TRBV6-1, the J call TRBJ2-3; 7 bases fit TRBD1. J lost 1 base, V lost 2 bases, and 9 bases had no gene match. Germline V gene sequence: CDR1 MNHNS, CDR2 SASEGT. CDR3 length: 17 amino acids.

The rearrangement joins TRBV4-2 to TRBJ2-3; TRBD1 matches at 8 bases. Germline V gene lookup returns CDR1 LGHNA and CDR2 YNFKEQ. The length of the CDR3 is 15 residues. Unmatched junction bases numbered 3, after V lost 4 bases and J lost 0 bases. This CDR3 reads CASSLRTGSTDTQYF. For the CDR3, the DNA is TGTGCCAGCAGCCTTCGGACAGGGAGCACAGATACGCAGTATTTT.

This clone was found a few times. This chain connects TRBV7-2 to TRBJ2-5; TRBD2 matches 13 bases. CDR1 and CDR2 from the germline V gene are SGHTA and FQGNSA. The CDR3 is made up of 15 amino acids. V shed 2 bases, J shed 5 bases, and the junction held 2 bases outside the gene matches. In DNA form, the CDR3 reads TGTGCCAGCAGCTTATTACTAGCGGGGGGGGAGACCCAGTACTTC. Translating gives CASSLLLAGGETQYF.

This sequence joins TRBV10-2 and TRBJ2-7; TRBD2 matches 13 bases. Germline V gene sequence: CDR1 WSHSY, CDR2 SAAADI. The ends lost 5 bases at V and 4 bases at J; junction bases unmatched: 5. The CDR3 loop spans 15 amino acids. CDR3 residues: CASSSGLAGVYEQYF. As DNA, the CDR3 is TGCGCCAGCAGTAGCGGACTAGCGGGGGTATACGAGCAGTACTTC.

The chain carries TRBV4-1 and TRBJ2-3; D gene unclear. This CDR3 contains 15 residues. V lost 3 bases and J lost 2, with 12 bases in between. Germline CDR1 MGHRA, CDR2 YSYEKL. The CDR3 region has the DNA TGCGCCAGCAGCCATTATACTCGGAACACAGATACGCAGTATTTT. It translates to CASSHYTRNTDTQYF.

The chain couples TRBV4-1 to TRBJ2-1; 7 nucleotides line up with TRBD2. Germline assignment: CDR1 MGHRA and CDR2 YSYEKL. Trimming at V came to 4 bases and at J to 2 bases, leaving 8 bases not matched to a gene. This CDR3 has 16 amino acids. The CDR3 loop is CASSRNPGGTYNEQFF. The CDR3 nucleotides read TGCGCCAGCAGCCGAAATCCGGGGGGTACCTACAATGAGCAGTTCTTC.

The chain couples TRBV18 to TRBJ1-4; D might be TRBD1 (6 bases). The CDR3 has 16 amino acids. Between the trimmed V and J ends, which lost 0 bases and 8 bases, there was a span of 16 bases. Germline values: CDR1 KGHSH, CDR2 LQKENI. The DNA for the CDR3 is TGTGCCAGCTCACCACCCCGGGACACCGGAGGGGAAAAACTGTTTTTT. This translates into CASSPPRDTGGEKLFF.

The chain recombines TRBV15 with TRBJ2-4; the D gene is possibly TRBD1 (6 bases). CDR3 size: 17 residues. The germline V gene encodes CDR1 LNHNV and CDR2 YYDKDF (reference sequence). Trimming removed 5 bases at V and 6 bases at J, with 23 bases between. CDR3 sequence reads: CATSEGDIGLKLNIQYF. Written as DNA, the CDR3 is TGTGCCACCAGCGAGGGGGACATCGGGCTAAAGTTAAACATTCAGTACTTC. The whole variable domain, filled in from reference TRBV15 and TRBJ2-4, reads DAMVIQNPRYQVTQFGKPVTLSCSQTLNHNVMYWYQQKSSQAPKLLFHYYDKDFNNEADTPDNFQSRRPNTSFCFLDIRSPGLGDTAMYLCATSEGDIGLKLNIQYFGAGTRLSVL.

The chain has TRBV13 and TRBJ1-3; D unclear. The CDR3 totals 12 residues. Between the trimmed V and J ends, which lost 5 bases and 3 bases, there was a span of 5 bases. The germline V gene encodes CDR1 PRHDT and CDR2 FYEKMQ (reference sequence). CDR3 in DNA: TGTGCCAGCAGCCCCTTTGGAAACACCATATATTTT. Translating it yields CASSPFGNTIYF.

The CDR3 DNA sequence: TGTGCCAGCAGTGAGGGACTTCAGTTCTTC. Translating it yields CASSEGLQFF. This chain links TRBV2 with TRBJ2-1; the D gene is possibly TRBD2 (6 bases). Germline V gene sequence: CDR1 SNHLY, CDR2 FYNNEI. The CDR3 loop spans 10 amino acids. Trimming shortened V by 3 bases and J by 13 bases, and 7 bases separated the two germline ends.

J is TRBJ2-1 and V is TRBV5-1, with TRBD2 as a possible D gene (7 bases). Germline lookup yields CDR1 SGHRS and CDR2 YFSETQ. The CDR3 consists of 16 residues. The germline V and J ends were trimmed by 3 bases and 5 bases, with 18 bases remaining between them. CDR3 residues: CASSWPGAGENNEQFF. DNA of the CDR3: TGCGCCAGCAGCTGGCCGGGGGCGGGGGAAAACAATGAGCAGTTCTTC.

The V call is TRBV7-8, the J call TRBJ2-7, with TRBD2 matching 12 bases. Looked up from germline, CDR1 is SGHVS and CDR2 is FQNEAQ. The CDR3 length is 17 residues. After removal of 5 bases from V and 4 bases from J, the junction contained 12 bases not matched to a gene. The CDR3 loop reads CASSHTGQLAGGYEQYF. The CDR3 DNA sequence: TGTGCCAGCAGCCACACCGGGCAACTAGCGGGGGGATACGAGCAGTACTTC.

The chain links TRBV9 to TRBJ1-5, with TRBD1 as a possible D gene (6 bases). Trimming removed 3 bases at V and 6 bases at J, with 16 bases between. The CDR3 is made up of 15 amino acids. Per germline, CDR1 SGDLS and CDR2 YYNGEE. CDR3 protein: CASSASGGGLQPQHF. The DNA of the CDR3 is TGTGCCAGCAGCGCCAGTGGGGGGGGCCTTCAGCCCCAGCATTTT. Based on the CDR3 plus reference TRBV9 and TRBJ1-5, the full variable domain is DSGVTQTPKHLITATGQRVTLRCSPRSGDLSVYWYQQSLDQGLQFLIQYYNGEERAKGNILERFSAQQFPDLHSELNLSSLELGDSALYFCASSASGGGLQPQHFGDGTRLSIL.

The chain combines TRBV18 with TRBJ1-1; a possible D gene is TRBD1 (5 bases). V lost 2 bases and J lost 1, with 5 bases in between. CDR1 is KGHSH and CDR2 is LQKENI in the germline V gene. The CDR3 consists of 13 residues. DNA for the CDR3: TGTGCCAGCTCACCAGGGGGGAACACTGAAGCTTTCTTT. It is translated as CASSPGGNTEAFF.

This chain joins TRBV2 and TRBJ1-5, with a tentative D call TRBD1 (5 bases). Germline V lookup: CDR1 SNHLY, CDR2 FYNNEI. The ends were cut back, 6 bases at V and 3 bases at J, with 15 bases in the middle. The length of the CDR3 is 15 residues. CDR3 coding DNA: TGTGCCAGCAGCTTGGCCGACAGACCCAATCAGCCCCAGCATTTT. Translated: CASSLADRPNQPQHF.

In the case of this clone: Additional DNA sequences in this sample encode the identical CDR3. V usage is TRBV19 and J usage is TRBJ1-1; tentatively, D is TRBD1 (6 bases). The CDR3 totals 14 residues. With 3 bases removed from V and 1 base from J, the gap between germline ends came to 9 bases. Per the germline V gene, CDR1 is LNHDA and CDR2 is SQIVND (reference sequence). This CDR3 is CASSMGGGNTEAFF. CDR3 nucleotide sequence: TGTGCCAGTAGTATGGGGGGCGGGAACACTGAAGCTTTCTTT.